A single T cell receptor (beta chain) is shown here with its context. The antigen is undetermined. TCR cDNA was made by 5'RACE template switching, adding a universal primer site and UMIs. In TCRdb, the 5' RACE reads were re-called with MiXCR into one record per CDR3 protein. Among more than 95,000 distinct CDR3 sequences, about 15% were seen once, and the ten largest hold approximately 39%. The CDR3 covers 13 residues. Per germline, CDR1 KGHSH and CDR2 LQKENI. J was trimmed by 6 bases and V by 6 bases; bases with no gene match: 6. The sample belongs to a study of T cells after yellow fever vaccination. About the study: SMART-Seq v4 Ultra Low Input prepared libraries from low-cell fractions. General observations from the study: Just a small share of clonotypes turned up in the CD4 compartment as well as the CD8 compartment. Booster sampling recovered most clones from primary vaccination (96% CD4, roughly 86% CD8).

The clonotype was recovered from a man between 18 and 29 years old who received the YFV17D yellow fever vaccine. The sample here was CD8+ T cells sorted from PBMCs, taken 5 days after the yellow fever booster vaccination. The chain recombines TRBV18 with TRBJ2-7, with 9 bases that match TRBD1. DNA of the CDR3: TGTGCCAGCTCCGGGGACAGGGAGTTCGAGCAGTACTTC. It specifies CASSGDREFEQYF. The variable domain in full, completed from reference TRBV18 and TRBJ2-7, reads NAGVMQNPRHLVRRRGQEARLRCSPMKGHSHVYWYRQLPEEGLKFMVYLQKENIIDESGMPKERFSAEFPKEGPSILRIQQVVRGDSAAYFCASSGDREFEQYFGPGTRLTVT.